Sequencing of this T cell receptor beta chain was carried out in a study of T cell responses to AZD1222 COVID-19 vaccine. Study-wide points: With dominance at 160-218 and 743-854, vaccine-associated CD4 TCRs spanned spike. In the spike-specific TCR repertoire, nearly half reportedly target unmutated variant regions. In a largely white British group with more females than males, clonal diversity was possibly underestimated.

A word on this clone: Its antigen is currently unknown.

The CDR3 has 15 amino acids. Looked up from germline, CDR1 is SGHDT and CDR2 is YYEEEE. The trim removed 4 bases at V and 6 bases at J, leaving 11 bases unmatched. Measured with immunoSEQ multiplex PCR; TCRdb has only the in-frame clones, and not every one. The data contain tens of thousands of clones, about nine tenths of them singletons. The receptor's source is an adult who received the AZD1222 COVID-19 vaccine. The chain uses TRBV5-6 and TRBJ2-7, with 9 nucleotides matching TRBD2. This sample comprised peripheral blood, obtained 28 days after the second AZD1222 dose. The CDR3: CASSPWGGGVGEQYF. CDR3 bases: TGTGCCAGCAGCCCCTGGGGCGGGGGGGTAGGCGAGCAGTACTTC.